This T cell receptor beta chain was sequenced for a study of blood T cell repertoires in COVID-19. Turning to the study itself: Researchers got acute and convalescent COVID-19 samples from the United States, Italy and Spain. T cells, B-cell-depleted T cells, or PBMCs provided the cDNA or gDNA that served as material.

Enrolment of Seattle patients took place during active infection, and they were followed longitudinally. Per the original data handling: Researchers report that nucleated cell counts were estimated from reference gene primer amplification. Assay used: immunoSEQ multiplex PCR; TCRdb lists only in-frame clones, some missing. V and J calls and clone size are those listed in that table; D and trimming were worked out from the DNA. In the table there are roughly 380,000 clones, 89% of which are singletons. This CDR3 is built from 13 residues. V lost 3 bases and J lost 2, with 7 bases in between. Germline-derived CDR1 and CDR2 are LNHDA and SQIVND (reference sequence).

Sequenced: peripheral blood. The TCR was taken from a woman between 40 and 50 years old with COVID-19, enrolled during active disease. The chain employs TRBV19 and TRBJ1-2; no reliable D call. The CDR3 DNA follows: TGTGCCAGTAGTATCGGGAGGAACTATGGCTACACCTTC. This encodes CASSIGRNYGYTF.